The 6 T cell receptor beta chains reported below all come from one sample, sequenced in a study of T cell responses to AZD1222 COVID-19 vaccine. Sequencing used immunoSEQ multiplex PCR; TCRdb keeps in-frame clones, though not all of them. The sample contains about 140,000 clones, 90% of which appear only once. Sequencing used peripheral blood, obtained 28 days after the second AZD1222 dose. These receptors were collected from an adult who received the AZD1222 COVID-19 vaccine.

The chain couples TRBV6-5 to TRBJ1-6; the D is unclear. Trimming took off 6 bases at V and 10 bases at J, with 16 bases between the two ends. The CDR3 loop spans 14 amino acids. Germline V gene lookup returns CDR1 MNHEY and CDR2 SVGAGI. This chain's CDR3 is CASSSYLPESPLHF. The CDR3 DNA reads as TGTGCCAGCAGCAGTTACTTACCGGAGTCACCCCTCCACTTT.

The chain's CDR3 is CATSGTVANREKLFF. CDR3 DNA: TGTGCCACCAGCGGGACCGTAGCAAATCGTGAAAAACTGTTTTTT. V usage is TRBV15 and J usage is TRBJ1-4, with a possible D match to TRBD1 (5 bases). Trimming shortened V by 5 bases and J by 7 bases, and 17 bases separated the two germline ends. CDR3 length: 15 amino acids. CDR1 and CDR2 from the germline V gene are LNHNV and YYDKDF (reference sequence). Combining the CDR3 with reference TRBV15 and TRBJ1-4 gives the whole variable domain DAMVIQNPRYQVTQFGKPVTLSCSQTLNHNVMYWYQQKSSQAPKLLFHYYDKDFNNEADTPDNFQSRRPNTSFCFLDIRSPGLGDTAMYLCATSGTVANREKLFFGSGTQLSVL.

J is TRBJ1-5 and V is TRBV3-1 (or the pseudogene TRBV3-2); 8 bases fit TRBD1. The germline gives CDR1 LGHDT, CDR2 YNNKEL (reference sequence). V was clipped by 4 bases and J by 5 bases; unmatched bases: 7. The CDR3 contains 15 residues. CDR3 loop: CASSPSTGGDQPQHF. CDR3 DNA: TGTGCCAGCAGCCCAAGCACAGGGGGTGATCAGCCCCAGCATTTT.

The rearrangement links TRBV30 to TRBJ1-1; 8 nucleotides agree with TRBD1. Germline trimming cut 2 bases from V and 7 bases from J; bases unmatched to any gene: 9. Germline values: CDR1 GTSNPN, CDR2 SVGIG (reference sequence). This CDR3 is built from 14 residues. The DNA for the CDR3 is TGTGCCTGGAGTAATAACAGGGGGTTGGGTGAAGCTTTCTTT. Translated: CAWSNNRGLGEAFF.

The rearrangement links TRBV7-9 to TRBJ1-6; D not certain. CDR1 and CDR2 from the germline V gene are SEHNR and FQNEAQ (reference sequence). V was pared by 0 bases and J by 3 bases, with 3 bases between. The CDR3 is 14 residues long. CDR3 sequence (DNA): TGTGCCAGCAGCTTAGCAGTCTATAATTCACCCCTCCACTTT. Amino acids: CASSLAVYNSPLHF.

The rearrangement links TRBV7-9 to TRBJ2-1; 8 bases are a match to TRBD2. Germline CDR1 is SEHNR and CDR2 is FQNEAQ (reference sequence). With 5 bases clipped from V and 4 bases from J, the junction kept 7 bases outside the gene matches. The CDR3 runs 15 residues. The CDR3 DNA reads TGTGCCAGCAGCGAACCTGGCGGGGGGTACAATGAGCAGTTCTTC. Its translation: CASSEPGGGYNEQFF.